This T cell receptor (beta chain) was observed in a study of low-dose radiotherapy and immunotherapy resistance in tumors. Overall study: A total of 6.5 Gy was given to Cohort 1 as 0.5 Gy per fraction every 2 weeks. Participants in Cohort 2 were given 1 Gy per fraction every two weeks, for 13 Gy over 26 weeks. Every two weeks, cyclophosphamide 200 mg/m2 was infused one day before radiation plus immunotherapy.

First-strand cDNA relied on TRAV- and TRBV-specific primers spanning alpha and beta chains. The TCRs were subjected to amplification over approximately 20 PCR cycles employing a constant-region primer in conjunction with a V-primer adapter. One entry per CDR3 protein results from TCRdb running MiXCR on the reads. The sample carries tens of thousands of distinct CDR3 sequences, approximately 31% recorded once. Time point noted: before trial treatment. Administered to the donors were nivolumab, ipilimumab, aspirin, low-dose cyclophosphamide and low-dose radiotherapy. This TCR was sampled from a female donor with ovarian cancer. The sample in question was PBMCs, obtained before treatment.

CDR3 amino acids: CASSLDRAQWYGYTF. For the CDR3, the DNA is TGCGCCAGCAGTCTGGACAGGGCTCAATGGTATGGCTACACCTTC. This chain links TRBV23-1 with TRBJ1-2; 8 positions match TRBD1. TRBV23-1 is designated an ORF whose function remains uncertain. J was trimmed by 5 bases and V by 4 bases; bases with no gene match: 9. The CDR3 contains 15 residues.